This T cell receptor beta chain was observed in a study of shared clonotypes between healthy human individuals. Findings of the study overall: The study found about 5% of naive CD4 clonotypes shared across a few donors.

Turning to this clone: Its cognate antigen is unknown.

Sequenced by immunoSEQ multiplex PCR; TCRdb stores in-frame clones only, minus some. The sample consists of roughly 1 million clones, about 77% of them appearing once. Germline lookup yields CDR1 SGHVS and CDR2 FQNEAQ. The CDR3 consists of 13 residues. V was trimmed by 1 base and J by 8 bases, leaving 8 bases between them. V gene TRBV7-8 combines with J gene TRBJ1-4, with no clear D. The TCR originated in a man between 18 and 29 years old in good health. The sequencing input was memory CD4+ T cells sorted from blood. The subset here: CD45RA-negative fraction. This CDR3 is CASSLGTKEKLFF. The CDR3 DNA reads as TGTGCCAGCAGCTTAGGGACGAAAGAAAAACTGTTTTTT. Variable domain in full (rest from reference TRBV7-8 and TRBJ1-4): GAGVSQSPRYKVAKRGQDVALRCDPISGHVSLFWYQQALGQGPEFLTYFQNEAQLDKSGLPSDRFFAERPEGSVSTLKIQRTQQEDSAVYLCASSLGTKEKLFFGSGTQLSVL.